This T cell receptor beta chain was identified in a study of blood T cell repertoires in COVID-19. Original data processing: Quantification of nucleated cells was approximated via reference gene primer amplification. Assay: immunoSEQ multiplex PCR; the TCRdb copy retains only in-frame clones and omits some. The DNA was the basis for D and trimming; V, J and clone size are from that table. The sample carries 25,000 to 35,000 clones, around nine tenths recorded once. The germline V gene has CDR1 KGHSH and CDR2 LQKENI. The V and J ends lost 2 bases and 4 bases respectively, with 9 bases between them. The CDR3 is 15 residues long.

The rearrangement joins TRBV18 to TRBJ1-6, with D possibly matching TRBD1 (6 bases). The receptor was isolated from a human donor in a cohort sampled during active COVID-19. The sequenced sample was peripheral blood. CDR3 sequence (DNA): TGTGCCAGCTCACCAGGACAGAATTATAATTCACCCCTCCACTTT. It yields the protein CASSPGQNYNSPLHF.